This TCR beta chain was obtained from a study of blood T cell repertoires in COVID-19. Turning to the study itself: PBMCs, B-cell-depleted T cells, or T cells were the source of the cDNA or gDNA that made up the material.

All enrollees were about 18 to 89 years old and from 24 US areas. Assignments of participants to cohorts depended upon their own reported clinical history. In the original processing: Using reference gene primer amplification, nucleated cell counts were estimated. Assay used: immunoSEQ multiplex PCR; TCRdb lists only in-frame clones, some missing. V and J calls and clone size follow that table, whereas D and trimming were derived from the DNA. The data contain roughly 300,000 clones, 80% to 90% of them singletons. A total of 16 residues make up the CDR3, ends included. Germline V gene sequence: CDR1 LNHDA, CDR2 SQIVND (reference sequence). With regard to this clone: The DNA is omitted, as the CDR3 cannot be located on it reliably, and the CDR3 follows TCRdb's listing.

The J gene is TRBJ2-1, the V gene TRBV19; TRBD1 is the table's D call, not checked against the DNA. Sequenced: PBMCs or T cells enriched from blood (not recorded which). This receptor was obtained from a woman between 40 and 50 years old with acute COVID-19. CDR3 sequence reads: CASSISWGHGSISLFF.